The clone carrying this TCR beta chain showed up just once. The sample comes from a study of blood T cell repertoires in COVID-19. The germline CDR1 and CDR2 sequences are MNHEY and SVGAGI. CDR3 length: 14 amino acids. V was clipped by 11 bases and J by 1 base, with 17 bases between them. Under the authors' procedure: Nucleated cell counts were estimated from reference gene primer amplification. This table comes from immunoSEQ multiplex PCR, and its TCRdb copy is limited to in-frame clones, with some not included. For V, J and clone size, that table is used; D and trimming come from the DNA. The sample lists 100,000 to 150,000 clones, about 74% occurring once.

The source material was peripheral blood. The sequence came from a human donor in a cohort sampled during active COVID-19. V is TRBV6-5 and J is TRBJ1-2; tentatively, D is TRBD1 (6 bases). The CDR3 sequence: CAGSSRGFNYGYTF. The CDR3 nucleotides are TGTGCCGGATCTTCCAGGGGTTTTAACTATGGCTACACCTTC.